This T cell receptor (beta chain) came from a study of T-cell memory formation after mild COVID-19. Across the study: The study found TCR clusters largely donor specific.

The sample holds a few counts of this clonotype. The antigen is undetermined. Study outcomes and limitations: Detection of some responders pre-infection suggested pre-existing cross-reactive memory T cells participated.

This CDR3 has 15 amino acids. J was trimmed by 0 bases and V by 4 bases; bases with no gene match: 6. In germline, CDR1 is SGHRS, CDR2 YFSETQ. TCRdb reprocessed the 5' RACE reads via MiXCR and lists one record per CDR3 protein. Of 150,000 to 200,000 distinct CDR3 sequences listed, about 15% are singletons. Sequences were obtained from PBMCs or a T cell subset sorted from them (not recorded which). The clonotype was recovered from an adult woman who had mild COVID-19 (a few samples of this study predate the infection). Cell type and time point are not known. The V and J genes are TRBV5-1 and TRBJ1-2, with 7 bases that match TRBD1. DNA for the CDR3: TGCGCCAGCAGCCCAGGACAGGTCACTAACTATGGCTACACCTTC. Translating gives CASSPGQVTNYGYTF.